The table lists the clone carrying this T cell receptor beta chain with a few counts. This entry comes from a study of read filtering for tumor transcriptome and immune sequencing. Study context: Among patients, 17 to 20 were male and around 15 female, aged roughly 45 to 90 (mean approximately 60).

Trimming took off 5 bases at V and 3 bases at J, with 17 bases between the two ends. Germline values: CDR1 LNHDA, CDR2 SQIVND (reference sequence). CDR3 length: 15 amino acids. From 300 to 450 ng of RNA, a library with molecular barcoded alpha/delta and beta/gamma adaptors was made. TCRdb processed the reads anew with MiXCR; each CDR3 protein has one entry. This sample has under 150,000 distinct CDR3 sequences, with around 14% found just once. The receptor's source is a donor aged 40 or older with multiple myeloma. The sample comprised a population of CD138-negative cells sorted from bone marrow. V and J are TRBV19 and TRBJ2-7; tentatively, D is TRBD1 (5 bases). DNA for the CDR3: TGTGCCAGTAGTCCCGAATTAAGGGGTGGCTACGAGCAGTACTTC. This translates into CASSPELRGGYEQYF.